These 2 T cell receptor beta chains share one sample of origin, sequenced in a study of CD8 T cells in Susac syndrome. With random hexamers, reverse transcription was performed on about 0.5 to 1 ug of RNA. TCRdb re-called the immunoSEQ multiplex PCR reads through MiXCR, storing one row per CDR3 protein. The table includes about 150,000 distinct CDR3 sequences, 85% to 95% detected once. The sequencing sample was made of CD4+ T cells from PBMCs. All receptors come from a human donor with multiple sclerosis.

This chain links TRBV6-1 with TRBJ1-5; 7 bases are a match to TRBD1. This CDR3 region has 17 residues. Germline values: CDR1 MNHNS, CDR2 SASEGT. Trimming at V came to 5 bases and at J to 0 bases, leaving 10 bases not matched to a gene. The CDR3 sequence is CASSRQGPLYSNQPQHF. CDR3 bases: TGTGCCAGCAGTCGACAGGGCCCCCTCTATAGCAATCAGCCCCAGCATTTT.

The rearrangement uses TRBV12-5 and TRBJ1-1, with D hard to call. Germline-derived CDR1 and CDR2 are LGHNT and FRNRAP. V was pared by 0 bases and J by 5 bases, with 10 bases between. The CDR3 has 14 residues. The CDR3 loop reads CASGLVEGSTEAFF. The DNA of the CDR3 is TGTGCTAGTGGTTTGGTTGAAGGGAGTACTGAAGCTTTCTTT.